This T cell receptor beta chain was documented in a study of identical twins. Whole-study findings and limits: With monozygotic twins, out-of-frame TCR alpha sharing exceeded what models estimated.

A template switching step contributed a universal primer site, while unique molecular identifiers were present in the cDNA. MiXCR was run by TCRdb on the 5' RACE reads, yielding one entry per CDR3 protein. The repertoire has hundreds of thousands of distinct CDR3 sequences, 9% to 15% of them found once; the top ten carry roughly 1.6%. This clonotype turned up a few times. Its antigen remains unidentified. Per germline, CDR1 MNHEY and CDR2 SVGAGI. The CDR3 extends over 15 amino acids. Trimming cost V 4 bases and J 2 bases, with 14 bases left between them. These data also featured in a second study, about yellow fever vaccine responses in identical twins.

This clonotype was sampled from a woman aged 18-35 years in good health. J is TRBJ1-1 and V is TRBV6-5, with a weak D call TRBD1 (5 bases). Material for sequencing was PBMCs. The CDR3 coding sequence is TGTGCCAGCAGTTCCCGGGGCTGGATTAACACTGAAGCTTTCTTT. Protein: CASSSRGWINTEAFF.